This is a list of T cell receptor beta chains from one sample in a study of T cell repertoires in cytomegalovirus infection. These receptors' targets are unknown. TCRdb independently ran MiXCR on the reads; one entry per CDR3 protein. The sample yields 900,000 to 950,000 distinct CDR3 sequences, under 40% seen once. The sequenced sample was cultured CD8+ T cells from PBMCs, obtained from culture after CMV antigen stimulation. Source of these receptors: a human donor in good health (CMV status not recorded). Some clones in this sample may be carry-over from other donors' samples. Both conserved end residues are part of each CDR3. Fields, in order: J gene, V gene, CDR3 protein.

J: TRBJ1-2; V: TRBV6-6; CDR3: CASSGDTAGYTF
J: TRBJ2-1; V: TRBV29-1; CDR3: CSVNGLAGVDEQFF
J: TRBJ2-7; V: TRBV7-2; CDR3: CASSLVLWKFDEQYF
J: TRBJ2-7; V: TRBV7-9; CDR3: CASSDRTGGDGQYF
J: TRBJ2-3; V: TRBV7-3; CDR3: CASSSPGQKSTDTQYF
J: TRBJ2-1; V: TRBV12-3/TRBV12-4; CDR3: CASSRAGLADEQFF
J: TRBJ1-6; V: TRBV7-9; CDR3: CASSYDSPLHF
J: TRBJ2-1; V: TRBV2; CDR3: CASPEGEGKRVSYNEQFF
J: TRBJ2-1; V: TRBV7-3; CDR3: CASSLGLGVFNEQFF
J: TRBJ1-2; V: TRBV7-9; CDR3: CASSLQDNYGYTF
J: TRBJ2-1; V: TRBV11-1; CDR3: CASTSGGTYNEQFF
J: TRBJ2-3; V: TRBV19; CDR3: CVSSMGGSTDTQYF
J: TRBJ1-1; V: TRBV6-1; CDR3: CASSVEAGGRGTEAFF
J: TRBJ1-2; V: TRBV7-8; CDR3: CASSLGGVRGYGYTF
J: TRBJ2-7; V: TRBV7-9; CDR3: CASSHPGAGDTYEQYF
J: TRBJ1-1; V: TRBV12-3/TRBV12-4; CDR3: CASSLVPAVGVAFF
J: TRBJ1-3; V: TRBV12-3/TRBV12-4; CDR3: CASSSGTAGNTIYF
J: TRBJ1-2; V: TRBV7-9; CDR3: CASSTTSTGGDTF
J: TRBJ2-7; V: TRBV27; CDR3: CASSSAEGNPYEQYF